These 12 T cell receptor beta chains came from one sample sequenced in a study of beta chain features in type 1 diabetes. Study outcomes and limitations: Shorter TCRB CDR3s, moderately but significantly so, marked every one of the four CD4+ subsets in Type 1 diabetes patients.

These receptors have no known antigen. cDNA synthesis used the whole RNA isolate, giving expressed TCRB sequences. Libraries were prepared by immunoSEQ multiplex PCR; TCRdb keeps only in-frame clonotypes and omits some of them. The table has approximately 170,000 clones, 7% to 9% seen once. The sequenced sample was central memory CD4+ T cells from blood. The origin of the receptors is a man aged 18-30 years with type 1 diabetes.

The chain couples TRBV7-2 to TRBJ1-5; 7 bases fit TRBD1. Trimming at V came to 2 bases and at J to 3 bases, leaving 10 bases not matched to a gene. Per the germline V gene, CDR1 is SGHTA and CDR2 is FQGNSA. The CDR3 has 17 residues. The CDR3 DNA reads as TGTGCCAGCAGCTTATCCCGGACAGGCGATCCCAATCAGCCCCAGCATTTT. Encoded protein: CASSLSRTGDPNQPQHF. The full variable domain, its missing parts supplied by reference TRBV7-2 and TRBJ1-5, is GAGVSQSPSNKVTEKGKDVELRCDPISGHTALYWYRQSLGQGLEFLIYFQGNSAPDKSGLPSDRFSAERTGGSVSTLTIQRTQQEDSAVYLCASSLSRTGDPNQPQHFGDGTRLSIL.

This clone has a handful of counts. V is TRBV19 and J is TRBJ2-1; maybe TRBD2 (5 bases). Per the germline V gene, CDR1 is LNHDA and CDR2 is SQIVND (reference sequence). The CDR3 runs 14 residues. The ends were cut back, 3 bases at V and 3 bases at J, with 9 bases in the middle. CDR3 in DNA: TGTGCCAGTAGTATGGGAGTCGGCTACAATGAGCAGTTCTTC. It is translated as CASSMGVGYNEQFF.

There are a few counts of this clone. V usage is TRBV18 and J usage is TRBJ2-3; 8 positions agree with TRBD1. Looked up from germline, CDR1 is KGHSH and CDR2 is LQKENI. Trimming took 1 base from V and 1 from J; bases not matched to a gene: 7. This CDR3 comprises 17 residues. The CDR3 coding sequence is TGTGCCAGCTCACCACGCGGACAGGGCGTGGGCACAGATACGCAGTATTTT. Its translation is CASSPRGQGVGTDTQYF.

The rearrangement links TRBV28 to TRBJ2-5; maybe TRBD1 (6 bases). V shed 6 bases and J shed 1 base, with 15 bases lying between them. Germline CDR1 reads MDHEN; CDR2 reads SYDVKM. The CDR3 runs 15 residues. As DNA, the CDR3 is TGTGCCAGCAGCTCCCCCGGGACACCCCAAGAGACCCAGTACTTC. It codes for CASSSPGTPQETQYF.

The V gene is TRBV28, the J gene TRBJ1-2; 7 nucleotides line up with TRBD1. V was pared by 6 bases and J by 4 bases, with 8 bases of the junction left unmatched. The length of the CDR3 is 14 residues. Germline V gene sequence: CDR1 MDHEN, CDR2 SYDVKM. The CDR3 here is CASRDNGQAYGYTF. The CDR3 coding sequence is TGTGCCAGCAGGGACAATGGACAGGCCTATGGCTACACCTTC.

This clone has ten or more counts. The chain is built from TRBV5-1 and TRBJ1-1; D uncertain. Germline V gene lookup returns CDR1 SGHRS and CDR2 YFSETQ. The V gene lost 7 bases and the J gene lost 1 base, with 14 bases spanning the gap. The CDR3 consists of 14 residues. CDR3 sequence (DNA): TGCGCCAGCGTCCCGGGAGGGAAGAACACTGAAGCTTTCTTT. It specifies CASVPGGKNTEAFF.

The J gene is TRBJ2-3, the V gene TRBV7-8; possibly TRBD2 for D (6 bases). Between the trimmed V and J ends, which lost 2 bases and 4 bases, there was a span of 10 bases. The germline V gene has CDR1 SGHVS and CDR2 FQNEAQ. The CDR3 extends over 14 amino acids. As DNA, the CDR3 is TGTGCCAGCAGCTTACCCTCGGGGGCAGATACGCAGTATTTT. Protein product: CASSLPSGADTQYF.

This clone was counted a few times. This chain links TRBV25-1 with TRBJ1-1; TRBD1 aligns across 7 bases. The germline V gene has CDR1 MGHDK and CDR2 SYGVNS. This CDR3 is built from 13 residues. Unmatched junction bases numbered 8, after V lost 5 bases and J lost 8 bases. CDR3 bases: TGTGCCAGCAGTTTACGACAGGGCGGAGAAGCTTTCTTT. It specifies CASSLRQGGEAFF. Filled out from reference TRBV25-1 and TRBJ1-1, the complete variable domain reads EADIYQTPRYLVIGTGKKITLECSQTMGHDKMYWYQQDPGMELHLIHYSYGVNSTEKGDLSSESTVSRIRTEHFPLTLESARPSHTSQYLCASSLRQGGEAFFGQGTRLTVV.

V is TRBV30 and J is TRBJ2-3; D unclear. V lost 4 bases and J 3 bases, leaving 5 bases between the germline ends. CDR1 and CDR2 from the germline V gene are GTSNPN and SVGIG (reference sequence). This CDR3 is built from 11 residues. CDR3 in amino acids: CAWTFTDTQYF. CDR3 bases: TGTGCCTGGACTTTTACAGATACGCAGTATTTT. Together with reference TRBV30 and TRBJ2-3, the CDR3 gives the full variable domain: SQTIHQWPATLVQPVGSPLSLECTVEGTSNPNLYWYRQAAGRGLQLLFYSVGIGQISSEVPQNLSASRPQDRQFILSSKKLLLSDSGFYLCAWTFTDTQYFGPGTRLTVL.

On this clone: Other DNA sequences in the sample encode the same CDR3. This rearrangement joins TRBV30 to TRBJ1-5, with unresolved D. CDR1 GTSNPN and CDR2 SVGIG come from the germline V gene (reference sequence). The CDR3 contains 13 residues. Trimming cost V 0 bases and J 7 bases, with 10 bases left between them. CDR3 DNA sequence: TGTGCCTGGAGTGTACTTGGGAGCCAGCCCCAGCATTTT. This gives the protein CAWSVLGSQPQHF.

In its sample, this clone was seen a few times. The chain combines TRBV6-1 with TRBJ2-5; D not certain. This CDR3 has 13 residues. Germline lookup yields CDR1 MNHNS and CDR2 SASEGT. V lost 1 base and J 5 bases, leaving 8 bases between the germline ends. In nucleotides, the CDR3 is TGTGCCAGCAGTGAAGGCGTATACGAGACCCAGTACTTC. This sequence encodes CASSEGVYETQYF.

This clone was observed a few times. The junction shows a germline mismatch at one end, possibly a read error. This chain uses TRBV9 with TRBJ2-7; the D gene is possibly TRBD1 (6 bases). This CDR3 spans 11 amino acids. Germline V gives CDR1 SGDLS, CDR2 YYNGEE. CDR3 protein: CASSASGTPTF. Here the CDR3 DNA reads TGTGCCAGCAGCGCCTCCGGGACACCTACCTTC.